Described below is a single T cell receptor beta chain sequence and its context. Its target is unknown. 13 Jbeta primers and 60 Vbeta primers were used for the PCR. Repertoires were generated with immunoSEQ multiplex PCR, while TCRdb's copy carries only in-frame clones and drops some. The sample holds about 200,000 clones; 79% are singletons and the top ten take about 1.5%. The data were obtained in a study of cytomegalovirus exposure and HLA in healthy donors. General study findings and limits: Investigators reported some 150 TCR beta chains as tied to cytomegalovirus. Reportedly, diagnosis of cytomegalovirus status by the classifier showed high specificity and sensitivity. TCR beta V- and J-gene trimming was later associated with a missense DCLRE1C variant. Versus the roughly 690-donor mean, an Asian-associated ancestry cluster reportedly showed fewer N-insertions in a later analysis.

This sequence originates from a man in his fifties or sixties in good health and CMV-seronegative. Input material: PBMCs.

This chain's CDR3 is CASSQSLTGGSYNEQFF. CDR3 DNA sequence: TGCGCCAGCAGCCAATCCCTGACAGGGGGCTCCTACAATGAGCAGTTCTTC. V is TRBV4-1 and J is TRBJ2-1, with TRBD1 matching over 9 bases. Germline CDR1 reads MGHRA; CDR2 reads YSYEKL. The CDR3 sequence is 17 residues long. Trimming cost V 2 bases and J 0 bases; bases outside gene matches: 5.